The 16 T cell receptor beta chains reported below all come from one sample, sequenced in a study of blood T cell repertoires in COVID-19. Sequencing used immunoSEQ multiplex PCR; TCRdb keeps in-frame clones, though not all of them. The sample has under 250,000 clones, around 85% seen once; the top ten hold 7.9%. The sequencing input was peripheral blood. Every receptor here comes from an elderly woman with acute or convalescent COVID-19.

The chain recombines TRBV5-1 with TRBJ2-1; TRBD2 agrees at 12 bases. The CDR3 loop spans 15 amino acids. CDR1 is SGHRS and CDR2 is YFSETQ in the germline V gene. The V and J ends lost 1 base and 4 bases, in that order; junction bases with no gene match: 0. The CDR3 protein is CASSLLAGGYNEQFF. The CDR3 DNA is TGCGCCAGCAGCTTGCTAGCGGGGGGGTACAATGAGCAGTTCTTC.

The rearrangement joins TRBV6-5 to TRBJ1-3; D is possibly TRBD1 (5 bases). The CDR3 consists of 15 residues. Germline assignment: CDR1 MNHEY and CDR2 SVGAGI. The ends were cut back, 7 bases at V and 6 bases at J, with 19 bases in the middle. In DNA, the CDR3 is TGTGCCAGCAAGGGACTAGCAGGGAGACAAAACACCATATATTTT. Protein: CASKGLAGRQNTIYF.

This clone appeared once. The rearrangement links TRBV20-1 to TRBJ2-3, with no clear D. Trimming left V 5 bases short and J 4 bases short, with 7 bases between. Germline V gives CDR1 DFQATT, CDR2 SNEGSKA (reference sequence). This CDR3 has 11 amino acids. The DNA of the CDR3 is TGCAGTGCTCCCCCCGCAGATACGCAGTATTTT. Its translation: CSAPPADTQYF.

The rearrangement joins TRBV28 to TRBJ2-7; D gene uncertain. Germline values: CDR1 MDHEN, CDR2 SYDVKM. Trimming shortened V by 0 bases and J by 2 bases, and 8 bases separated the two germline ends. This CDR3 region has 14 residues. The CDR3 DNA reads as TGTGCCAGCAGTTTATGGGGCAGTGCCTACGAGCAGTACTTC. Amino acids: CASSLWGSAYEQYF.

This chain uses TRBV19 with TRBJ1-5, with 10 bases fitting TRBD1. The CDR3 runs 17 residues. Germline V CDR1 and CDR2: LNHDA, SQIVND (reference sequence). The trim removed 7 bases at V and 2 bases at J, leaving 11 bases unmatched. CDR3 sequence: CASKVGTGVRGNQPQHF. The CDR3 DNA is TGTGCCAGTAAGGTGGGGACAGGGGTACGGGGCAATCAGCCCCAGCATTTT.

The rearrangement joins TRBV14 to TRBJ2-7; TRBD2 agrees at 8 bases. The trim removed 6 bases at V and 1 base at J, leaving 8 bases unmatched. The germline V gene has CDR1 SGHDN and CDR2 FVKESK. This CDR3 spans 15 amino acids. The CDR3 DNA reads TGTGCCAGCAGTCTAGAGCGGGGGCCTTCCTACGAGCAGTACTTC. Amino acid sequence: CASSLERGPSYEQYF. Looking up the rest from reference TRBV14 and TRBJ2-7 gives the full variable domain: EAGVTQFPSHSVIEKGQTVTLRCDPISGHDNLYWYRRVMGKEIKFLLHFVKESKQDESGMPNNRFLAERTGGTYSTLKVQPAELEDSGVYFCASSLERGPSYEQYFGPGTRLTVT.

This chain connects TRBV12-3 or TRBV12-4 to TRBJ2-2; perhaps TRBD2 as D (5 bases). The CDR3 is 13 residues long. The V and J ends lost 3 bases and 6 bases respectively, with 8 bases between them. The CDR3 protein is CASSLGVAGELFF. Written as DNA, the CDR3 is TGTGCCAGCAGTTTGGGAGTGGCCGGGGAGCTGTTTTTT.

The V call is TRBV5-1, the J call TRBJ1-4; 8 bases agree with TRBD1. Germline trimming cut 2 bases from V and 7 bases from J; bases unmatched to any gene: 4. The length of the CDR3 is 14 residues. Germline CDR1 reads SGHRS; CDR2 reads YFSETQ. The CDR3 nucleotides read TGCGCCAGCAGCTTCGGACAGGGCGGTGAAAAACTGTTTTTT. Amino acid sequence: CASSFGQGGEKLFF.

The V and J genes are TRBV12-3 or TRBV12-4 and TRBJ1-5; 7 bases are shared with TRBD1. Unmatched junction bases numbered 4, after V lost 1 base and J lost 13 bases. The CDR3 length is 12 residues. Written as DNA, the CDR3 is TGTGCCAGCAGTTTAGGACAGGGATCTCAGCATTTT. Translated, it gives CASSLGQGSQHF.

This clone was counted a few times. This chain connects TRBV5-1 to TRBJ2-3; D might be TRBD1 (5 bases). The CDR3 contains 13 residues. The ends were cut back, 7 bases at V and 2 bases at J, with 11 bases in the middle. Germline V lookup: CDR1 SGHRS, CDR2 YFSETQ. CDR3 in amino acids: CASAVRATDTQYF. In nucleotides, the CDR3 is TGCGCCAGCGCGGTCAGGGCCACAGATACGCAGTATTTT.

The genes are TRBV5-8 and TRBJ2-3; D ambiguous. Per germline, CDR1 SGHTS and CDR2 YDEGEE. V dropped 1 base and J dropped 14 bases, with 11 bases sitting between them. The CDR3 spans 11 residues. The chain's CDR3 is CASSLRLSRYF. CDR3 coding DNA: TGTGCCAGCAGCTTGCGACTCTCGCGGTATTTT.

As to this clone: Because the CDR3's place on the DNA is in doubt, the DNA is left out and the CDR3 is given as listed by TCRdb. The chain links TRBV5-8 to TRBJ1-3; TRBD1, the D gene given by the table, was not confirmed from the DNA. Germline V gives CDR1 SGHTS, CDR2 YDEGEE. Termini included, the CDR3 measures 15 amino acids. The CDR3 is CASTSTLGPGNTIYF.

The rearrangement links TRBV19 to TRBJ1-3; D is unresolved. Looked up from germline, CDR1 is LNHDA and CDR2 is SQIVND (reference sequence). Trimming took 8 bases from V and 7 from J, leaving 9 bases between them. The CDR3 contains 11 residues. The CDR3 bases are TGTGCCAGTCTTACGGTCAACACCATATATTTT. It specifies CASLTVNTIYF.

This rearrangement joins TRBV27 to TRBJ2-1; TRBD2 matches at 9 bases. V gave up 1 base and J gave up 0 bases; unmatched junction bases: 7. Germline V gene data show CDR1 as MNHEY and CDR2 as SMNVEV (reference sequence). The CDR3 has 18 residues. The CDR3 nucleotides read TGTGCCAGCAGTTTATTGGCCGCGGGGGGGGTCTCCTACAATGAGCAGTTCTTC. Its protein is CASSLLAAGGVSYNEQFF.

The V gene is TRBV5-1, the J gene TRBJ2-5; D may be TRBD2 (6 bases). The CDR3 spans 15 residues. With 0 bases removed from V and 5 bases from J, the gap between germline ends came to 14 bases. Germline V gene data show CDR1 as SGHRS and CDR2 as YFSETQ. CDR3: CASSLGGVGIETQYF. CDR3 bases: TGCGCCAGCAGCTTGGGCGGGGTGGGAATCGAGACCCAGTACTTC. Using reference TRBV5-1 and TRBJ2-5 for the parts outside the CDR3, the full variable domain is KAGVTQTPRYLIKTRGQQVTLSCSPISGHRSVSWYQQTPGQGLQFLFEYFSETQRNKGNFPGRFSGRQFSNSRSEMNVSTLELGDSALYLCASSLGGVGIETQYFGPGTRLLVL.

The chain recombines TRBV18 with TRBJ1-2; D perhaps matches TRBD1 (6 bases). The CDR3 is made up of 14 amino acids. Germline lookup yields CDR1 KGHSH and CDR2 LQKENI. V was trimmed by 4 bases and J by 6 bases, leaving 15 bases between them. CDR3 nucleotides: TGTGCCAGCTCACTACAGGGTGACGAGGATGGCTACACCTTC. Protein product: CASSLQGDEDGYTF. Complete variable domain (other parts from reference TRBV18 and TRBJ1-2): NAGVMQNPRHLVRRRGQEARLRCSPMKGHSHVYWYRQLPEEGLKFMVYLQKENIIDESGMPKERFSAEFPKEGPSILRIQQVVRGDSAAYFCASSLQGDEDGYTFGSGTRLTVV.